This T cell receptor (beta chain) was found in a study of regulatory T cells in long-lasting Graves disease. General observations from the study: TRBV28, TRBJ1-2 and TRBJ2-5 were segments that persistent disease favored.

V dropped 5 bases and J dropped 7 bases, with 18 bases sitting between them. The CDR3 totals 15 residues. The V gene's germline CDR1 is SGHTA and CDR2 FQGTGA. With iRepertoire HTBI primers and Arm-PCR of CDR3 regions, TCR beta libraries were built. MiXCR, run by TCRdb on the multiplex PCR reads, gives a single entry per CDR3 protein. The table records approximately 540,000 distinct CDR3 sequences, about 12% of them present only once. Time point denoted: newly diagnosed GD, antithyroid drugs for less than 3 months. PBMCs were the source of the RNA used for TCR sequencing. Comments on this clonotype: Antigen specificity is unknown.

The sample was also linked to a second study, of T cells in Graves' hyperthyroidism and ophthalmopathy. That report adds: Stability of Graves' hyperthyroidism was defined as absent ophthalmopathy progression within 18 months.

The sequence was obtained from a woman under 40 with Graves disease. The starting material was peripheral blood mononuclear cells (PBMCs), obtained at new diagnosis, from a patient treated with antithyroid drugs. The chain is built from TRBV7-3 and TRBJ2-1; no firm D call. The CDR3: CASSPRTSSHNEQFF. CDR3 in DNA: TGTGCCAGCAGCCCCCGAACAAGCAGCCATAATGAGCAGTTCTTC.